This T cell receptor beta chain was captured by sequencing in a study of monozygotic twins with cystic fibrosis. Overall study results and limits: J usage was most co-twin-similar in 8 of 16 pairs, V in 13. No link emerged between shared CDR3 counts and age, concordance or severity.

The data were produced by immunoSEQ multiplex PCR, yet TCRdb's version contains in-frame clones alone and is incomplete. The profile shows tens of thousands of clones, 80% to 95% of them singletons. CDR3 length equals 11 residues. Deletions cut 2 bases from V and 4 bases from J, with 0 bases between. Germline-derived CDR1 and CDR2 are SGHTA and FQGNSA. This clone was observed a single time. As yet, its antigen is unknown. The sequence derives from a boy aged 2 to 10 with cystic fibrosis. The sequencing input was blood. The genes are TRBV7-2 and TRBJ1-5; no firm D call. Here the CDR3 DNA reads TGTGCCAGCAGCTTAAATCAGCCCCAGCATTTT. This codes for CASSLNQPQHF.